These T cell receptor beta chains were read from a single sample in a study of Graves' ophthalmopathy and Graves' hyperthyroidism. TCRdb used MiXCR to reprocess the multiplex PCR reads, holding one entry per CDR3 protein. The sample carries 1 million to 1.3 million distinct CDR3 sequences, around a third recorded once. Sequencing was carried out using peripheral blood or thyroid tissue (not recorded which). The receptor source for this set is an adult man with Graves' hyperthyroidism. The CDR3 runs from the conserved cysteine through the conserved F or W. Fields, in order: V gene, J gene, CDR3 protein.

TRBV7-9,TRBJ1-3,CASSIRGNTIYF
TRBV7-2,TRBJ1-6,CASISGTGINSPLHF
TRBV2,TRBJ1-5,CASGRQPNQPQHF
TRBV15,TRBJ1-2,CATSRDLSRGANYGYTF
TRBV2,TRBJ1-2,CASSELETGYGYTF
TRBV14,TRBJ1-1,CASSQAAGRGETEAFF
TRBV7-9,TRBJ1-4,CASSQGQSNEELFF
TRBV10-3,TRBJ1-5,CAIGGADRGSQLQHF
TRBV10-3,TRBJ1-6,CASRERQEENSPLHF
TRBV2,TRBJ2-2,CASRGTGGGGGELFF
TRBV20-1,TRBJ1-1,CSAQTGLNTEAFF
TRBV4-1,TRBJ1-6,CASSQETGDNSPLHF
TRBV10-3,TRBJ2-7,CAIRPRGTYEQYF
TRBV11-2,TRBJ1-4,CASSFSDRTNEKLFF
TRBV29-1,TRBJ2-7,CSVEDSPTGGREQYF
TRBV12-3/TRBV12-4,TRBJ1-5,CASTLGGTQQPQHF
TRBV3-1,TRBJ1-6,CASSHETRALHF
TRBV5-1,.,CASSPGLAADNEQFF
TRBV7-9,TRBJ1-6,CASSLVPGEEQIYNSPLHF
TRBV7-8,TRBJ2-6,CASRSGTSWANVLTF
TRBV6-5,TRBJ1-2,CASSYAQGPGYTF
TRBV10-3,TRBJ2-7,CAISEGRGQDEQYF
TRBV7-6,TRBJ2-5,CASSWTTPETQYF
TRBV7-3,TRBJ2-5,CASSRGASGSFRRETQYF